This TCR beta chain derives from a study of T cell responses to AZD1222 COVID-19 vaccine (dated by TCRdb to about 2021). At the level of the whole study: TCR sequencing covered over 230 trial participants: 207 given two doses of AZD1222 and approximately 26 given two doses of MenACWY control vaccine. Trial participants were enrolled by age into subgroups of 18-55, 56-69 and 70-plus years, and around 140, 26 and 57 TCR-sequenced participants, respectively, were included in these subgroups. Study-wide findings and limitations: Reportedly, almost half of the unique spike-specific TCRs recognized epitopes lying outside the regions that are mutated in the B.1.351 and B.1.1.7 variants. Participants were mostly white British, with more females than males. The authors suggested clonal diversity may have been underestimated. Because no day 14 peak-response samples were available, the repertoires could be characterized only after the peak T cell response. Vaccine-associated CD4 TCRs spanned the whole spike protein, with dominant responses in regions 160-218 and 743-854. Conclusions about previously exposed vaccinees were limited because only six AZD1222 recipients were SARS-CoV-2 seropositive at baseline. The 56-69-year group was small, and its depth increase did not reach significance, likely because of low power. A significant rise in spike-specific TCR breadth and depth was observed after two AZD1222 doses relative to day 0 and relative to MenACWY recipients.

The germline ends are 10 bases apart after V is trimmed by 6 bases and J by 0 bases. From its cysteine to its phenylalanine, the CDR3 spans 14 amino acids. The only DNA kept is the CDR3, 42 bases in frame from the first base. The germline V gene yields SGDLS for CDR1 and YYNGEE for CDR2. The intended sense of this specimen's time point label: about 28 days (+/-7) after the second vaccine dose. AZD1222 recipients given second doses at about 4 weeks or at about 12 weeks were pooled, since spike-specific TCR depth and breadth were not found to differ between the two schedules. The vaccinee samples were drawn from two UK trials, COV001 and COV002, one of which was a single-blind randomized controlled phase 2/3 trial testing AZD1222 (ChAdOx1 nCoV-19) in healthy adults. For TCRbeta chain sequencing, PBMC samples were collected from trial participants at day 0 and at day 28 after the second dose. Note on this clone: Its cognate antigen has yet to be identified. Base quality data are lacking; no much larger clone is found one base away.

The CDR3 regions of human TCRbeta chains were analyzed by immunosequencing. From the authors' description of their analysis: TCRs in the repertoires were compared against a reference library of SARS-CoV-2-specific TCRs that had been generated with the MIRA antigen-specificity platform. Breadth meant the fraction of unique TCRs that were SARS-CoV-2-associated, whereas depth meant the fraction of total T cells that were SARS-CoV-2-associated. Using the MIRA data, each spike-specific TCR was assigned both to the spike region to which the TCR was reactive and to a CD4 or CD8 class. Log10-transformed breadth and depth values were compared by one-way ANOVA with Sidak's multiple comparisons tests. The table was pulled from immuneACCESS by TCRdb, which kept in-frame rearrangements only. Such tables lose some clones; where checked, under half of the loss comes from unresolved V genes, and the rest has no known cause. From that table come the V and J calls and clone size; the DNA was used to work out D and trimming. This sample gives approximately 150,000 clones in total; 92% of them show up just once. In total, the top ten clones hold under 1.2% of the sample.

Source: peripheral blood, taken 28 days after the second AZD1222 dose. Recombination connected TRBV9 to TRBJ1-3; a confident D gene designation cannot be given. The TCR comes from an adult who received the AZD1222 COVID-19 vaccine. The CDR3 protein is CASNVYGSGNTIYF. The sequence in DNA is TGTGCCAGCAATGTATACGGCTCTGGAAACACCATATATTTT.